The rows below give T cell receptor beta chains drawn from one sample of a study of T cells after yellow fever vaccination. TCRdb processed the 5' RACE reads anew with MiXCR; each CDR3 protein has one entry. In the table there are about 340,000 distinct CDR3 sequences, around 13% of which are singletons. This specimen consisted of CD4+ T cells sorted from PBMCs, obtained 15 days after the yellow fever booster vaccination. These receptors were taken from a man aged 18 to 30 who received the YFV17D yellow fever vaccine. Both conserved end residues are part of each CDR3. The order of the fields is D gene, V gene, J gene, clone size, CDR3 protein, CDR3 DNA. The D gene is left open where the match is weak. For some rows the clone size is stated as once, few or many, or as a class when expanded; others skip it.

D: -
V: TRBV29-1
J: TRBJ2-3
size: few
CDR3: CSGKRQVYTDTQYF
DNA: TGCAGCGGCAAAAGACAGGTCTACACAGATACGCAGTATTTT

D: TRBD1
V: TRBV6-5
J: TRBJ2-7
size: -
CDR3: CASRPGQGGAEQYF
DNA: TGTGCCAGCAGACCCGGACAGGGGGGGGCCGAGCAGTACTTC

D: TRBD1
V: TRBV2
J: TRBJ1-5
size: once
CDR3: CASSWEQGDGQPQHF
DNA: TGTGCCAGCAGTTGGGAACAGGGGGACGGTCAGCCCCAGCATTTT

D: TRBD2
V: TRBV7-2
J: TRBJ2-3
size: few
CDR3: CASSLGWVGGTSDTQYF
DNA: TGTGCCAGCAGCTTAGGATGGGTGGGGGGGACCTCAGATACGCAGTATTTT

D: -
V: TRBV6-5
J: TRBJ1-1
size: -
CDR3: CASGGVGAYTEAFF
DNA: TGTGCCAGCGGGGGGGTCGGGGCGTACACTGAAGCTTTCTTT

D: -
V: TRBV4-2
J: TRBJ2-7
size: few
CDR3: CASSQEEAREQYF
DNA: TGTGCCAGCAGCCAAGAAGAGGCGCGGGAGCAGTACTTC

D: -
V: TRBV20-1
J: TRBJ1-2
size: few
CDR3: CSESPGVGYGYTF
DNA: TGCAGTGAATCACCTGGAGTCGGGTATGGCTACACCTTC

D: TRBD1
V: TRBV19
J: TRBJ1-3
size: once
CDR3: CASYDSWQGASGNTIYF
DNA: TGTGCCAGTTACGACAGTTGGCAGGGGGCATCTGGAAACACCATATATTTT

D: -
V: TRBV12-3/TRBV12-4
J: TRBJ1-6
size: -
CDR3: CASGLWGSPLHF
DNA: TGTGCCAGCGGCCTTTGGGGTTCACCCCTCCACTTT

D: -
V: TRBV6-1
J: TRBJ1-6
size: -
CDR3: CATTAQGPNSPLHF
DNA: TGTGCCACTACAGCCCAGGGTCCCAATTCACCCCTCCACTTT

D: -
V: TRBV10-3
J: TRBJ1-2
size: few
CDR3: CAISPAEYGYTF
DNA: TGTGCCATCAGCCCCGCGGAATATGGCTACACCTTC

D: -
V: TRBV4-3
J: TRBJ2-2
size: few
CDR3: CASSQILSFTGELFF
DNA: TGCGCCAGCAGCCAAATCCTTAGTTTCACCGGGGAGCTGTTTTTT

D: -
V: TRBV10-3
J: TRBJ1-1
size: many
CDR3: CAIGQGKMNTEAFF
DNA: TGTGCCATCGGGCAGGGGAAAATGAACACTGAAGCTTTCTTT